Below, 18 T cell receptor beta chains from the same sample are listed, as sequenced in a study of T cell responses to AZD1222 COVID-19 vaccine. TCRdb's copy holds only in-frame clones and misses some; the assay was immunoSEQ multiplex PCR. The sample has some 90,000 clones, approximately 88% seen once. The sample here was peripheral blood, taken 28 days after the second AZD1222 dose. Receptors were obtained from an adult who received the AZD1222 COVID-19 vaccine.

The V gene is TRBV7-2, the J gene TRBJ2-3; 10 nucleotides match TRBD2. The V and J ends lost 5 bases and 4 bases, in that order; junction bases with no gene match: 9. The germline V gene encodes CDR1 SGHTA and CDR2 FQGNSA. There are 16 residues in the CDR3. CDR3 sequence (DNA): TGTGCCAGCAGCCGGGGGAGCGGGGGGGCGGCAGATACGCAGTATTTT. Translating gives CASSRGSGGAADTQYF.

The genes are TRBV5-1 and TRBJ1-1; D is possibly TRBD1 (6 bases). Per germline, CDR1 SGHRS and CDR2 YFSETQ. This CDR3 spans 16 amino acids. Trimming cost V 3 bases and J 5 bases, with 20 bases left between them. The CDR3 DNA reads as TGCGCCAGCAGCTCCCGACAGGCCGGGGGGATGACTGAAGCTTTCTTT. Amino acid sequence: CASSSRQAGGMTEAFF.

The V gene is TRBV3-1 (or the pseudogene TRBV3-2), the J gene TRBJ1-4; tentative D call: TRBD1 (5 bases). CDR3 length equals 16 residues. The V and J ends lost 1 base and 4 bases respectively, with 13 bases between them. Germline CDR1 and CDR2: LGHDT and YNNKEL (reference sequence). The CDR3 sequence: CASSQGQGDVNEKLFF. The CDR3 bases are TGTGCCAGCAGCCAAGGGCAGGGAGATGTTAATGAAAAACTGTTTTTT.

The CDR3 here is CASSPLIGELFF. The CDR3 coding sequence is TGTGCCAGCAGCCCCTTGATCGGGGAGCTGTTTTTT. V is TRBV9 and J is TRBJ2-2; D is undetermined. The CDR3 loop spans 12 amino acids. From germline, CDR1 is SGDLS and CDR2 YYNGEE. V lost 4 bases and J lost 7, with 8 bases in between.

In this sample, this clone turned up once. The rearrangement links TRBV7-9 to TRBJ1-2; TRBD1 aligns across 12 bases. Trimming cost V 4 bases and J 3 bases; bases outside gene matches: 6. The V gene's germline CDR1 is SEHNR and CDR2 FQNEAQ (reference sequence). This CDR3 has 16 residues. CDR3 nucleotide sequence: TGTGCCAGCAGCTGGGGGACAGGGGGCTTTGACTATGGCTACACCTTC. The encoded protein is CASSWGTGGFDYGYTF.

The chain employs TRBV1 and TRBJ1-1; the table's D call of TRBD1 was not tested on the DNA. TRBV1 is described as a pseudogene. The CDR3 sequence is 18 residues long. In nucleotides, the CDR3 is TGCACCAGCAGCCAAGTTTCGGGGGACAGGCTCCGAAACACTGAAGCTTTCTTT. As protein: CTSSQVSGDRLRNTEAFF.

The chain couples TRBV4-1 to TRBJ1-1; D is unclear. Trimming cost V 4 bases and J 4 bases, with 16 bases left between them. Germline V CDR1 and CDR2: MGHRA, YSYEKL. This CDR3 has 15 amino acids. CDR3 in amino acids: CASSRPSGSRTEAFF. As DNA, the CDR3 is TGCGCCAGCAGCCGCCCTTCAGGCAGTCGCACTGAAGCTTTCTTT.

Only a few counts were recorded for this clone. This chain uses TRBV4-1 with TRBJ2-7; D uncertain. The CDR3 runs 14 residues. Germline V CDR1 and CDR2: MGHRA, YSYEKL. Trimming left V 0 bases short and J 6 bases short, with 12 bases between. CDR3 in amino acids: CASSQDQKGLEQYF. The CDR3 DNA reads as TGCGCCAGCAGCCAAGATCAAAAGGGTCTCGAGCAGTACTTC.

This chain uses TRBV7-3 with TRBJ2-1, with no clear D. Deletions cut 3 bases from V and 8 bases from J, with 5 bases between. Germline loops: CDR1 SGHTA, CDR2 FQGTGA. CDR3 size: 11 residues. The CDR3 sequence: CASSFGDEQFF. CDR3 bases: TGTGCCAGCAGCTTCGGCGATGAGCAGTTCTTC.

The chain recombines TRBV7-2 with TRBJ1-1, with D possibly matching TRBD1 (6 bases). Looked up from germline, CDR1 is SGHTA and CDR2 is FQGNSA. Trimming shortened V by 5 bases and J by 5 bases, and 18 bases separated the two germline ends. CDR3 size: 15 residues. DNA for the CDR3: TGTGCCAGCAGCACGGTTGGGGGGGCAGGTACTGAAGCTTTCTTT. Encoded protein: CASSTVGGAGTEAFF.

The chain links TRBV20-1 to TRBJ1-2; D not resolved. The CDR3 has 11 amino acids. Germline CDR1 and CDR2: DFQATT and SNEGSKA (reference sequence). The V end lost 5 bases, the J end lost 4 bases, and 8 bases lay between the germline ends. The CDR3 sequence is CSAGVSYGYTF. The CDR3 DNA follows: TGCAGTGCTGGGGTGAGCTATGGCTACACCTTC.

The chain couples TRBV24-1 to TRBJ2-1; 9 positions match TRBD2. The germline V gene has CDR1 KGHDR and CDR2 SFDVKD. The CDR3 loop spans 14 amino acids. The J segment lost 8 bases and the V segment lost 4 bases, leaving 5 bases of the junction unmatched. Written as DNA, the CDR3 is TGTGCCACCAGTGACGCGGGGGGGGGCGATGAGCAGTTCTTC. Encoded protein: CATSDAGGGDEQFF.

The gene calls are TRBV5-1 and TRBJ1-2, with D unresolved. This CDR3 has 13 amino acids. Trimming shortened V by 0 bases and J by 2 bases, and 5 bases separated the two germline ends. CDR1 and CDR2 from the germline V gene are SGHRS and YFSETQ. DNA for the CDR3: TGCGCCAGCAGCTTGGAACTAAACTATGGCTACACCTTC. Protein: CASSLELNYGYTF.

J is TRBJ1-5 and V is TRBV2; TRBD1 agrees at 10 bases. CDR1 is SNHLY, CDR2 FYNNEI, per germline. With 6 bases clipped from V and 6 bases from J, the junction kept 2 bases outside the gene matches. The CDR3 has 13 residues. The CDR3 reads CASRGDRGQPQHF. Here the CDR3 DNA reads TGTGCCAGCAGGGGGGACAGGGGTCAGCCCCAGCATTTT.

The rearrangement uses TRBV5-4 and TRBJ1-6; unclear D gene. CDR1 and CDR2 (germline): SGHNT, YYREEE (reference sequence). CDR3 size: 15 residues. Trimming took 0 bases from V and 5 from J, leaving 9 bases between them. CDR3 sequence reads: CASSLGQAHNSPLHF. The DNA of the CDR3 is TGTGCCAGCAGCTTGGGCCAAGCCCATAATTCACCCCTCCACTTT.

The chain has TRBV9 and TRBJ1-2, with 9 bases that match TRBD1. CDR1 SGDLS and CDR2 YYNGEE come from the germline V gene. The CDR3 sequence is 12 residues long. Losses at the gene ends were 7 bases for V and 8 bases for J; bases not matched to a gene: 6. The CDR3 is CASAGQGLGYTF. CDR3 nucleotides: TGTGCCAGCGCTGGACAGGGGCTCGGCTACACCTTC.

The chain links TRBV6-1 to TRBJ1-5; tentative D call: TRBD1 (5 bases). The germline V gene has CDR1 MNHNS and CDR2 SASEGT. The CDR3 totals 15 residues. Trimming removed 0 bases at V and 4 bases at J, with 10 bases between. In DNA form, the CDR3 reads TGTGCCAGCAGTGAAGCGTGGGGCCCTAATCAGCCCCAGCATTTT. Its protein product is CASSEAWGPNQPQHF.

The rearrangement joins TRBV5-4 to TRBJ1-2; D might be TRBD1 (6 bases). The germline V gene encodes CDR1 SGHNT and CDR2 YYREEE (reference sequence). V dropped 4 bases and J dropped 4 bases, with 11 bases sitting between them. This CDR3 has 13 residues. The CDR3 DNA sequence: TGTGCCAGCAGCACAACAGGGACCTATGGCTACACCTTC. This gives the protein CASSTTGTYGYTF.